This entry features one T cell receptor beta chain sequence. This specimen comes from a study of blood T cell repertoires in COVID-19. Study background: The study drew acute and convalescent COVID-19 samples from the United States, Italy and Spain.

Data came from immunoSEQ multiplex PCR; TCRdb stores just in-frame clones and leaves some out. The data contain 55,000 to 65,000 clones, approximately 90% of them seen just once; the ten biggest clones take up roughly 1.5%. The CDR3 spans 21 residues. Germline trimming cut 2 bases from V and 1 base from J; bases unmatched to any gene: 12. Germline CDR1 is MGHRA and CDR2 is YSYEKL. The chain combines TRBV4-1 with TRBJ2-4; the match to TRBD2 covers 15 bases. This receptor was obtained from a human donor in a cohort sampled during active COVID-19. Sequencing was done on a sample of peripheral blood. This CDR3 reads CASSQPAGLAGGLAAKNIQYF. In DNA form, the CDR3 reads TGCGCCAGCAGCCAACCAGCCGGACTAGCGGGAGGGCTCGCGGCCAAAAACATTCAGTACTTC.